This T cell receptor beta chain stems from a study of CD8 T cells in ankylosing spondylitis. Concerning this clonotype itself: Its antigen is undetermined.

Researchers built TCR beta libraries using quantitative 5'-RACE with molecular barcodes. TCRdb itself ran the 5' RACE reads through MiXCR, one entry per CDR3 protein. Among 200,000 to 250,000 distinct CDR3 sequences listed, about 16% were seen once. Germline assignment: CDR1 SGDLS and CDR2 YYNGEE. The CDR3 totals 14 residues. Between the trimmed V and J ends, which lost 2 bases and 3 bases, there was a span of 11 bases. Study-level results: Made up of about eight highly homologous variants, a TCR beta motif appeared characteristic of ankylosing spondylitis blood. The study looked at matched synovial fluid samples from ankylosing spondylitis patients. Disease-linked clones were reported to be significantly enriched there.

The specimen sequenced was blood, either unsorted or a sorted T cell fraction (not recorded which). The chain couples TRBV9 to TRBJ1-1; maybe TRBD1 (5 bases). The receptor was isolated from a male donor with ankylosing spondylitis. CDR3 loop: CASSVSTGHTEAFF. The CDR3 DNA reads TGTGCCAGCAGCGTCTCGACGGGACACACTGAAGCTTTCTTT.